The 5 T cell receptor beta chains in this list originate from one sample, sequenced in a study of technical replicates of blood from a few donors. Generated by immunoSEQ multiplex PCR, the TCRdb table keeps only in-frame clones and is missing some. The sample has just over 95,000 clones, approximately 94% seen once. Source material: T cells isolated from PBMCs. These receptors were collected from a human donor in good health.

This chain's CDR3 is CASTRTSGRRDEQFF. The CDR3 DNA sequence: TGTGCCAGCACTCGGACTAGCGGGAGGAGGGATGAGCAGTTCTTC. The rearrangement uses TRBV5-4 and TRBJ2-1, with 14 bases aligning to TRBD2. Trimming at V came to 6 bases and at J to 8 bases, leaving 7 bases not matched to a gene. Germline loops: CDR1 SGHNT, CDR2 YYREEE (reference sequence). This CDR3 spans 15 amino acids. The variable domain in full, completed from reference TRBV5-4 and TRBJ2-1, reads ETGVTQSPTHLIKTRGQQVTLRCSSQSGHNTVSWYQQALGQGPQFIFQYYREEENGRGNFPPRFSGLQFPNYSSELNVNALELDDSALYLCASTRTSGRRDEQFFGPGTRLTVL.

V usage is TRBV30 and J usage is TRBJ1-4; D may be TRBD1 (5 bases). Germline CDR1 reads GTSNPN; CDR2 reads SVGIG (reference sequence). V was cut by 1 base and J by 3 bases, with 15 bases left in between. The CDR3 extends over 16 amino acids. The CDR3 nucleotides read TGTGCCTGGAGTGACCACCACAGGAGATCTAATGAAAAACTGTTTTTT. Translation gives CAWSDHHRRSNEKLFF.

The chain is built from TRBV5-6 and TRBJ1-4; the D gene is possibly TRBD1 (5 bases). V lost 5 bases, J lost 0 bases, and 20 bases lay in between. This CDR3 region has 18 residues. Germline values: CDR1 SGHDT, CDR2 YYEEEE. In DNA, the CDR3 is TGTGCCAGCAGTCGCGACGGGGGGTCAGCTGCAACTAATGAAAAACTGTTTTTT. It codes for CASSRDGGSAATNEKLFF.

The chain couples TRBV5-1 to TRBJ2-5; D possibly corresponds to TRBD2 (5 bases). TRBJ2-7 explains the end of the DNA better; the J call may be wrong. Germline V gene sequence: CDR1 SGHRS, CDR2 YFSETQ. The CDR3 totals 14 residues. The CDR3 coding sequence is TGCGCCAGCAGCCCTAACGGACTGCTCTACGAGCAGTACTTC. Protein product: CASSPNGLLYEQYF.

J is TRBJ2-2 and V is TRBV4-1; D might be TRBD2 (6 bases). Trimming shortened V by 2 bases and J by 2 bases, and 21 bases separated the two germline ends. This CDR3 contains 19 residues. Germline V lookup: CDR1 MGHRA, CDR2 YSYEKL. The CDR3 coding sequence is TGCGCCAGCAGCCAAAAAGTCTACCGCGGGACCTTTAACACCGGGGAGCTGTTTTTT. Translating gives CASSQKVYRGTFNTGELFF.